This TCR beta chain was recorded in a study of Ad26.COV2.S vaccination and SARS-CoV-2 variants. On the study more broadly: The donor belonged to the COV1001 Ad26.COV2.S trial arm. Recipients of Ad26.COV2.S got it intramuscularly, once or twice 56 days apart. Study-level points and caveats: It was reported that spike-specific CD8+ and CD4+ T cell responses were substantially broad after vaccination. Vaccine recipients showed a spike-specific TCR breadth that was higher than in placebo recipients.

Treatment of the sample: about 20 received Ad26.COV2.S at low or high dose, single or two shots; about 5 received placebo; per-sample allocation not given. Each sample was drawn 63 days after the first injection (of vaccine or placebo). CDR1 is SGHNT and CDR2 is YYREEE in the germline V gene (reference sequence). The CDR3 sequence is 16 residues long. Trimming shortened V by 3 bases and J by 2 bases, and 18 bases separated the two germline ends. The repertoire was sequenced with immunoSEQ multiplex PCR; TCRdb's copy has only in-frame clones and lacks some. The table has around 450,000 clones, 90% seen once. This clone was counted a single time. Antigen: not known.

The receptor comes from a person aged 18-65 years who received the Ad26.COV2.S COVID-19 vaccine or a placebo. The sequenced sample was peripheral blood, obtained in a trial of Ad26.COV2.S vaccine versus placebo. The chain couples TRBV5-4 to TRBJ2-7; D perhaps matches TRBD2 (6 bases). CDR3 in amino acids: CASSSNGRDPPYEQYF. In DNA, the CDR3 is TGTGCCAGCAGCTCCAATGGGCGGGATCCTCCCTACGAGCAGTACTTC.